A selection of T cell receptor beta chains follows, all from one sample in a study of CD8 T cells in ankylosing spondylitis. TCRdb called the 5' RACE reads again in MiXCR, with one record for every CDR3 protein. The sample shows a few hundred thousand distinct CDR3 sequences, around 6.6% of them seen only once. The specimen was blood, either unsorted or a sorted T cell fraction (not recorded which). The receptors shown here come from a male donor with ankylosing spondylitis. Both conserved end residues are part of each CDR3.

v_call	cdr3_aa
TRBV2	CASRVTGTLGNEQFF
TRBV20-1	CSARDLERQINTGELFF
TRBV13	CASSSPGQGITDTQYF
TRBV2	CASRPRTGSAKNIQYF
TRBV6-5	CASSYPGYGLRNQPQHF
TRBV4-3	CASSHVGGGSAYEQYF
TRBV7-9	CASSYLKVFYTF
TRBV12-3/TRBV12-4	CASSLRRSEAFF
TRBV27	CASSTSWDRGSWGYTF
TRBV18	CASSDVDEQFF
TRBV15	CATSRDGPGSYNEQFF
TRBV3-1	CASSQAEDTQYF
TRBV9	CASSGPEGETQYF
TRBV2	CASRGLGQGGPQHF
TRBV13	CASSQNYEQYF
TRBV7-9	CASSLGPPNYEQYF
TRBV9	CASSVGTLNTEAFF
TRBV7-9	CASSLDTGPISYEQYF
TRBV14	CASSPRDRGVLTF
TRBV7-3	CASSAAGDSYEQYF
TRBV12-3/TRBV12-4	CASSVGQGNEQYF
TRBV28	CASSAIGGAAVRNTEAFF